This TCR beta chain was captured in a study of read filtering for tumor transcriptome and immune sequencing. Turning to the study itself: Whole-transcriptome libraries were prepared after DNase treatment.

Every patient had bone marrow sampled while the disease was active. This clonotype was observed many times. As yet, its antigen is unknown. Study-level points and caveats: Approximately 80% of IR-seq clonotypes had one read, totaling around 3.3% of reads; RNA-seq: approximately 75% and 45%. Compared with RNA-seq, IR-seq gave much higher clonotype depth and reliability.

From 400 to 450 ng of RNA, a library with molecular barcoded alpha/delta and beta/gamma adaptors was made. TCRdb re-called the reads through MiXCR, storing one row per CDR3 protein. Of 94,000 or so distinct CDR3 sequences in the sample, about 12% were seen once. CDR3 size: 15 residues. Germline assignment: CDR1 SEHNR and CDR2 FQNEAQ (reference sequence). The V gene lost 1 base and the J gene lost 0 bases, with 7 bases spanning the gap. This clonotype originated in a donor aged 40 or older with multiple myeloma. The specimen sequenced was a population of CD138-negative cells sorted from bone marrow. The chain is built from TRBV7-9 and TRBJ2-1, with D maybe TRBD1 (5 bases). The CDR3 here is CASSLGQGSYNEQFF. Written as DNA, the CDR3 is TGTGCCAGCAGCTTAGGTCAGGGCTCCTACAATGAGCAGTTCTTC.